What follows are 5 T cell receptor beta chains derived from one specimen sequenced in a study of T cell responses to AZD1222 COVID-19 vaccine. TCRdb's copy holds only in-frame clones and misses some; the assay was immunoSEQ multiplex PCR. Of some 100,000 clones in the sample, around nine tenths were seen once. The input for sequencing was peripheral blood, taken on day 0 of AZD1222 vaccination. The receptors shown here come from an adult in good health.

This chain links TRBV30 with TRBJ2-3; TRBD1 matches at 10 bases. With V trimmed by 8 bases and J by 2 bases, 4 bases remained unmatched. Germline V CDR1 and CDR2: GTSNPN, SVGIG (reference sequence). This CDR3 comprises 13 residues. The CDR3 region has the DNA TGTGCCAGGGACAGGGGATCCACAGATACGCAGTATTTT. Translation: CARDRGSTDTQYF.

CDR3 bases: TGTGCCAGCAGCGCACGGACAGCAGCAACTAATGAAAAACTGTTTTTT. Protein product: CASSARTAATNEKLFF. The V and J genes are TRBV7-9 and TRBJ1-4; a possible D gene is TRBD1 (6 bases). The CDR3 length is 16 residues. Germline lookup yields CDR1 SEHNR and CDR2 FQNEAQ (reference sequence). V was cut by 5 bases and J by 0 bases, with 13 bases left in between.

This clone was found once. The gene calls are TRBV5-5 and TRBJ1-4; 9 nucleotides align to TRBD1. Germline V gene sequence: CDR1 SGHKS, CDR2 YYEKEE (reference sequence). The CDR3 loop spans 19 amino acids. V trimming: 0 bases; J trimming: 4 bases; junction bases outside the gene matches: 13. The CDR3 loop reads CASSLGSPTGGSGNEKLFF. The CDR3 nucleotides are TGTGCCAGCAGCTTGGGGTCCCCCACAGGGGGCAGTGGTAATGAAAAACTGTTTTTT.

The chain uses TRBV5-4 and TRBJ1-2; D is perhaps TRBD1 (6 bases). V was trimmed by 4 bases and J by 1 base, leaving 8 bases between them. The CDR3 spans 13 residues. The germline V gene has CDR1 SGHNT and CDR2 YYREEE (reference sequence). CDR3 DNA: TGTGCCAGCAGCACGGACAGTAACTATGGCTACACCTTC. It yields the protein CASSTDSNYGYTF.

This chain links TRBV9 with TRBJ1-1; D gene uncertain. This CDR3 comprises 15 residues. CDR1 is SGDLS, CDR2 YYNGEE, per germline. The V end was cut by 0 bases, the J end by 1 base, with 10 bases between. This chain's CDR3 is CASSVGWGGNTEAFF. CDR3 sequence (DNA): TGTGCCAGCAGCGTAGGATGGGGAGGGAACACTGAAGCTTTCTTT.